This TCR beta chain originates from a study of identical twins. This clonotype was detected only a few times. TCRdb called the 5' RACE reads again in MiXCR, with one record for every CDR3 protein. The sample consists of some 790,000 distinct CDR3 sequences, 15% to 20% of them appearing once. Germline trimming cut 5 bases from V and 2 bases from J; bases unmatched to any gene: 10. The length of the CDR3 is 16 residues. Germline loops: CDR1 LNHNV, CDR2 YYDKDF (reference sequence). The same sample was also studied in work on T cells expressing NK-cell markers.

The material sequenced was PBMCs. The chain recombines TRBV15 with TRBJ2-3; 7 bases are a match to TRBD2. The origin of this receptor is a woman aged 18-29 years in good health. For the CDR3, the DNA is TGTGCCACCAGCCGACTGACTAGCCGACCCACAGATACGCAGTATTTT. This translates into CATSRLTSRPTDTQYF.